The T cell receptor beta chain described here comes from a study of blood T cells in healthy people across ages. Using a J-beta primer mix together with a sample-barcoded 5' primer, a second PCR was run for about 7 to 12 cycles. Paired-end reads containing CDR3 totaled no fewer than 2.5 million for each sample. One entry per CDR3 protein, called by TCRdb with MiXCR from the 5' RACE reads. The table has about 1.4 million distinct CDR3 sequences, 59% seen once. Study results and caveats: Age showed a roughly linear inverse relationship with TCR beta diversity per million T cells.

Details on this clonotype: Its antigen is not known.

Staff drew roughly 10 milliliters of peripheral blood from each donor. Isolation per sample recovered at least 7 million PBMCs. Losses at the gene ends were 1 base for V and 8 bases for J; bases not matched to a gene: 5. The germline gives CDR1 SGHTA, CDR2 FQGNSA. The CDR3 sequence is 15 residues long. The sequencing sample was made of blood. This sequence originates from a man younger than 35 in good health. The J gene is TRBJ2-1, the V gene TRBV7-2, with 10 nucleotides matching TRBD1. CDR3 region: CASSLGQGAWDEQFF. The CDR3 DNA follows: TGTGCCAGCAGCTTAGGACAGGGGGCATGGGATGAGCAGTTCTTC.